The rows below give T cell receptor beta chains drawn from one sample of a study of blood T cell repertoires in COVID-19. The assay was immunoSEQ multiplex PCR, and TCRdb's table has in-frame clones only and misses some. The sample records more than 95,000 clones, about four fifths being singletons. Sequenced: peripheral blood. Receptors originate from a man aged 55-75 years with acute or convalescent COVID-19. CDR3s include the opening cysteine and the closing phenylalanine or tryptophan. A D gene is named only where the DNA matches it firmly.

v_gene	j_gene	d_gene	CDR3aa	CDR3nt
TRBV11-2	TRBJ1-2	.	CASSSDSNYGYTF	TGTGCCAGCAGCTCGGACAGTAACTATGGCTACACCTTC
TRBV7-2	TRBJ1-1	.	CASSSPDGRDEAFF	TGTGCCAGCAGCTCGCCGGACGGGAGAGATGAAGCTTTCTTT
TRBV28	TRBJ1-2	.	CASSFGGGSNYGYTF	TGTGCCAGCAGTTTCGGTGGGGGGTCTAACTATGGCTACACCTTC
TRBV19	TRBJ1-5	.	CASSIQHHRTINSNQPQHF	TGTGCCAGTAGTATCCAGCACCACCGAACTATTAATAGCAATCAGCCCCAGCATTTT
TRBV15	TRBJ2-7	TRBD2	CATSRDKAASGSYEQYF	TGTGCCACCAGCAGAGATAAGGCGGCTAGCGGATCCTACGAGCAGTACTTC
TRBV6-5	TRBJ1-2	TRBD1	CASGGDRGKGYTF	TGTGCCAGCGGAGGGGACAGGGGAAAAGGCTACACCTTC
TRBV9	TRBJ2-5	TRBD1	CASSVYPTQTGRPQETQYF	TGTGCCAGCAGCGTATACCCCACCCAGACAGGGCGCCCCCAAGAGACCCAGTACTTC
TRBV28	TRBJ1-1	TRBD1	CASIATGANTEAFF	TGTGCCAGCATAGCGACAGGGGCGAACACTGAAGCTTTCTTT
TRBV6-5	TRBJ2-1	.	CASSQGWNEQFF	TGTGCCAGCTCCCAGGGTTGGAATGAGCAGTTCTTC
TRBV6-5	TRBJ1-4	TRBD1	CASRRGQGDEKLFF	TGTGCCAGCAGGCGTGGACAGGGGGATGAAAAACTGTTTTTT
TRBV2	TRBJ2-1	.	CASSEPIGLPWEFF	TGTGCCAGCAGTGAACCGATTGGACTACCTTGGGAGTTCTTC
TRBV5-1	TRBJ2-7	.	CASSEYSDPYEQYF	TGCGCCAGCAGCGAGTACAGTGACCCCTACGAGCAGTACTTC
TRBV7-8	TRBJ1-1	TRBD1	CASSLVGTGDEAFF	TGTGCCAGCAGCTTAGTGGGGACAGGGGATGAGGCTTTCTTT
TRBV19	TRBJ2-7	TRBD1	CASSSRGRGYEQYF	TGTGCCAGTAGTTCCAGGGGGCGAGGATACGAGCAGTACTTC